The sequence of this TCR beta chain was determined in a study of chemoradiotherapy in HPV16-positive cancers. In the study overall: Functional T-cell assays on a couple of HPV16-positive patients' cells defined candidate HPV-specific clones and common TCR motifs.

Broader study findings: Candidate HPV-specific clones and E7-related TCR motifs grew in tumor during treatment.

A word on this clone: Its antigen is undetermined.

Repertoires were sampled repeatedly during chemoradiotherapy. The J segment lost 5 bases and the V segment lost 5 bases, leaving 5 bases of the junction unmatched. Germline CDR1 LNHNV, CDR2 YYDKDF (reference sequence). The CDR3 has 14 residues. Using immunoSEQ multiplex PCR, the repertoire was profiled, and TCRdb retains in-frame clones only, with some absent. The table shows about 35,000 clones, with about 92% occurring only once. The sequence was obtained from a human donor with HPV-associated anogenital cancer. Sequencing was performed on blood, taken from a patient who underwent chemoradiotherapy. V is TRBV15 and J is TRBJ1-1, with 10 nucleotides matching TRBD1. CDR3 DNA: TGTGCCACCAGCTTCCGACAGGGGGCAACTGAAGCTTTCTTT. Translation: CATSFRQGATEAFF.